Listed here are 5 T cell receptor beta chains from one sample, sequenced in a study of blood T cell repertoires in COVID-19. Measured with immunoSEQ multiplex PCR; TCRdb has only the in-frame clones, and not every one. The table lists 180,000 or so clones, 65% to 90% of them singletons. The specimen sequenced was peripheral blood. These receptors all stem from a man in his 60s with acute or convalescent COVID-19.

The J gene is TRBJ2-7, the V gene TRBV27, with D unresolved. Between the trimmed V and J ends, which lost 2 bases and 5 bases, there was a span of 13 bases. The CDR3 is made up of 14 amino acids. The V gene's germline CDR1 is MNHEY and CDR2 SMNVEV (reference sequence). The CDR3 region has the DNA TGTGCCAGCAGTTTACTTGACTCCTTCCACGAGCAGTACTTC. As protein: CASSLLDSFHEQYF.

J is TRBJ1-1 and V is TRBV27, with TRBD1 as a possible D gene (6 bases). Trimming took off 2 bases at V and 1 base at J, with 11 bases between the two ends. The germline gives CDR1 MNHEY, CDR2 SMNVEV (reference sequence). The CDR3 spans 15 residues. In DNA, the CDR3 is TGTGCCAGCAGTTTAGGGAACAGGGCGAACACTGAAGCTTTCTTT. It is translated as CASSLGNRANTEAFF.

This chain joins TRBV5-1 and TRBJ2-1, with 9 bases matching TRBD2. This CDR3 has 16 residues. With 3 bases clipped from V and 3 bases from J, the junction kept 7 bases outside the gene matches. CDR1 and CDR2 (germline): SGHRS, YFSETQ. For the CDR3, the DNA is TGCGCCAGCAGCTCGCAAGCGGGGGGACTCTACAATGAGCAGTTCTTC. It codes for CASSSQAGGLYNEQFF.

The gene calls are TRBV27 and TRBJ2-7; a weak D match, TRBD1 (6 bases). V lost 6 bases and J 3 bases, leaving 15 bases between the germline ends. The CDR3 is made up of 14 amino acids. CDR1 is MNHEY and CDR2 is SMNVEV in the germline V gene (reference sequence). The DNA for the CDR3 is TGTGCCAGCAGACTACAGGGTGGACGCTACGAGCAGTACTTC. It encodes CASRLQGGRYEQYF.

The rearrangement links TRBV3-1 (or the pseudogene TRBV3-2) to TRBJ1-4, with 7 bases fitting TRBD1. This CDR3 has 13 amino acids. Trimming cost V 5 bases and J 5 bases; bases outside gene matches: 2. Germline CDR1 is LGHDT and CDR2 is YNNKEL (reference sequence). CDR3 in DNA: TGTGCCAGCAGCTTGACAGGGAATGAAAAACTGTTTTTT. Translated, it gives CASSLTGNEKLFF.